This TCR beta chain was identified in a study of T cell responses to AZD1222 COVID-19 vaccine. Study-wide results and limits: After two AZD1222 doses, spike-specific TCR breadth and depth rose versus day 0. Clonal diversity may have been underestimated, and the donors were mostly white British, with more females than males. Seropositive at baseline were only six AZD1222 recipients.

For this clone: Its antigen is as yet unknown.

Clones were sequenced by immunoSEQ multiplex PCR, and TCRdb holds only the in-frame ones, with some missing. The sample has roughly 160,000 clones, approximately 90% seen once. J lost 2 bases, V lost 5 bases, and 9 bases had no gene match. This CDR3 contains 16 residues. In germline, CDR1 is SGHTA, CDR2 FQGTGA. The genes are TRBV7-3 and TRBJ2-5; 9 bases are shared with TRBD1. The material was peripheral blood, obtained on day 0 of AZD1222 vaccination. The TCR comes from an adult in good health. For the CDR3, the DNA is TGTGCCAGCAGCGCCCACCCGGGACAGGGTCAAGAGACCCAGTACTTC. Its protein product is CASSAHPGQGQETQYF.